This T cell receptor beta chain was documented in a study of blood T cell repertoires in COVID-19. Looking at the study overall: Material from acute and convalescent COVID-19 was sourced from the United States, Italy and Spain. PBMCs, B-cell-depleted T cells, or T cells provided the cDNA or gDNA that made up the material.

Of note for this clone: The sample has other DNA sequences that encode this CDR3 too.

As handled by the study authors: Estimation of nucleated cell counts relied on the amplification of reference gene primers. Produced via immunoSEQ multiplex PCR; TCRdb's table is partial and in-frame only. The D gene and trimming were derived from the DNA, and the V and J assignments and clone size from that table. The table has more than 200,000 clones, approximately 91% seen once. The CDR3 totals 12 residues. V lost 3 bases to trimming and J lost 8 bases, with 10 bases between them. The chain couples TRBV12-3 or TRBV12-4 to TRBJ1-1; tentatively, D is TRBD1 (6 bases). Sequenced material: peripheral blood. The receptor comes from a man in his forties or fifties with acute or convalescent COVID-19. This CDR3 is CASSFDTGEAFF. CDR3 coding DNA: TGTGCCAGCAGTTTCGATACAGGGGAAGCTTTCTTT.